A single T cell receptor (beta chain) is shown here with its context. Antigen: not known. These data belong to a study of cytomegalovirus exposure and HLA in healthy donors. Whole-study findings and limits: Specificity for CMV antigens was confirmed in vitro for a few of the CMV-associated chains.

The PCR had 60 Vbeta and 13 Jbeta primers. Libraries were prepared by immunoSEQ multiplex PCR; TCRdb keeps only in-frame clonotypes and omits some of them. The sample includes 65,000 to 75,000 clones, 74% of them seen just once. Germline CDR1 reads SGDLS; CDR2 reads YYNGEE. V lost 0 bases and J lost 8, with 17 bases in between. The CDR3 totals 16 residues. V gene TRBV9 combines with J gene TRBJ1-4; a possible D gene is TRBD1 (5 bases). The TCR sequence derives from a woman in her sixties in good health and CMV-seropositive. Sequencing was carried out using PBMCs. CDR3 DNA sequence: TGTGCCAGCAGCGTAGGGAACGACCTGAAGGGGGAAAAACTGTTTTTT. Amino acids: CASSVGNDLKGEKLFF.